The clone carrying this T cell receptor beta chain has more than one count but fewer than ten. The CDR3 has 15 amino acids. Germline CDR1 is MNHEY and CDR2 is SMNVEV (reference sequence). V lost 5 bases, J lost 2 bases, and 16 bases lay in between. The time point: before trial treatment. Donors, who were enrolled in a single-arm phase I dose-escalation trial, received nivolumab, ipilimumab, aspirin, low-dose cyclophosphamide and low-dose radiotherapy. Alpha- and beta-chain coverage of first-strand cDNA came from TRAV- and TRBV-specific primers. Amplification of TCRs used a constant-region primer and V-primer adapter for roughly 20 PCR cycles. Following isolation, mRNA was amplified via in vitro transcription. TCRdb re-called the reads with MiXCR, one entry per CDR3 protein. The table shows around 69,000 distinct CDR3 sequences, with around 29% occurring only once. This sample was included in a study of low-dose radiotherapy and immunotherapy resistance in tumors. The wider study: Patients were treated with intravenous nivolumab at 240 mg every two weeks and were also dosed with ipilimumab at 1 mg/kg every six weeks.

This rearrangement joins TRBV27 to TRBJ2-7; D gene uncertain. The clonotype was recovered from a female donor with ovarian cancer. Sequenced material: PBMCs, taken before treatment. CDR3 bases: TGTGCCAGCAGTCCAACCGATCGAAGAACCTACGAGCAGTACTTC. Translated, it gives CASSPTDRRTYEQYF.